Each of the 2 T cell receptor beta chains below was sequenced from the same sample in a study of blood T cell repertoires in COVID-19. Repertoires were generated with immunoSEQ multiplex PCR, while TCRdb's copy carries only in-frame clones and drops some. Here the sample spans tens of thousands of clones, roughly 85% being singletons. Specimen: peripheral blood. These receptor sequences come from a human donor in a cohort sampled during active COVID-19.

This clone was detected many times. The rearrangement links TRBV28 to TRBJ2-5; possibly TRBD1 for D (5 bases). CDR3 length: 16 residues. Germline V gene data show CDR1 as MDHEN and CDR2 as SYDVKM. Trimming stripped 5 bases from V and 2 bases from J, with 18 bases between. In nucleotides, the CDR3 is TGTGCCAGCAGTCCTGGGCAGGGTTTCAAGCAAGAGACCCAGTACTTC. Its translation is CASSPGQGFKQETQYF.

V usage is TRBV24-1 and J usage is TRBJ2-1; 9 nucleotides match TRBD2. Germline V gene sequence: CDR1 KGHDR, CDR2 SFDVKD. The CDR3 extends over 13 amino acids. The trim removed 4 bases at V and 11 bases at J, leaving 5 bases unmatched. This CDR3 is CATSEVSGRQQFF. CDR3 in DNA: TGTGCCACCAGTGAGGTTAGCGGGAGACAGCAGTTCTTC.